The clone carrying this TCR beta chain was observed a single time. The authors extracted RNA and reverse transcribed it into cDNA as the sequencing template. TCRdb's copy holds only in-frame clones and misses some; the assay was immunoSEQ multiplex PCR. The profile shows 61,000 or so clones, 96% of them singletons. The data belong to a study of CD8+ T cells in alopecia areata. Per the germline V gene, CDR1 is MGHRA and CDR2 is YSYEKL. The CDR3 consists of 15 residues. The V gene end was trimmed by 3 bases and the J gene end by 8 bases; junction bases not matched to a gene: 11. Using a FACSAria, the CD4+ and CD8+ T cells were sorted from the PBMCs.

V usage is TRBV4-1 and J usage is TRBJ1-2; 8 nucleotides agree with TRBD1. This specimen was CD8+ T cells sorted from blood, taken at week 0. This clonotype was obtained from a human donor with alopecia areata. CDR3 in amino acids: CASSHGTGKMRGYTF. The CDR3 DNA reads as TGCGCCAGCAGCCACGGGACAGGAAAAATGCGGGGCTACACCTTC.